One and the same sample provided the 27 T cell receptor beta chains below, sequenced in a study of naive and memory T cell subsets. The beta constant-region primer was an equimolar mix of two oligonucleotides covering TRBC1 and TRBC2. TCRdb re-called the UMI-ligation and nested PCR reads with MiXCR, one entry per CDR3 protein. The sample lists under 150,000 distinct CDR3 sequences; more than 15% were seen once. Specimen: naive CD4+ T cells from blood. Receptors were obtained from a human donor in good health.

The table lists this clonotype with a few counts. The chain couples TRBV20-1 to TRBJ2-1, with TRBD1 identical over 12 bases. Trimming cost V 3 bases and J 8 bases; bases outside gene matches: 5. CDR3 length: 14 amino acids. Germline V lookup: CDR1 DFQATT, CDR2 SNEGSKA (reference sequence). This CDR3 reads CSARAGQGAYEQFF. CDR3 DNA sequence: TGCAGTGCTAGGGCGGGACAGGGGGCCTATGAGCAGTTCTTC.

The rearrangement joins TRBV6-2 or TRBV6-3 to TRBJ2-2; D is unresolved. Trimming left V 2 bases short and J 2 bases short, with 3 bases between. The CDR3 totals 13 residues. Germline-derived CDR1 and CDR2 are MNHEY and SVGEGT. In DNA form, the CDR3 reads TGTGCCAGCAGTTACCCCAACACCGGGGAGCTGTTTTTT. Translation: CASSYPNTGELFF.

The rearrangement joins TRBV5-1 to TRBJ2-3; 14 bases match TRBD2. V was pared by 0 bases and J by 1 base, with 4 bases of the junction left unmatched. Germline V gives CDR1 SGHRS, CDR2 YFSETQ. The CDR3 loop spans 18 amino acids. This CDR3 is CASSLATSGRAGTDTQYF. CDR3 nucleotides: TGCGCCAGCAGCTTGGCGACTAGCGGGAGGGCCGGCACAGATACGCAGTATTTT.

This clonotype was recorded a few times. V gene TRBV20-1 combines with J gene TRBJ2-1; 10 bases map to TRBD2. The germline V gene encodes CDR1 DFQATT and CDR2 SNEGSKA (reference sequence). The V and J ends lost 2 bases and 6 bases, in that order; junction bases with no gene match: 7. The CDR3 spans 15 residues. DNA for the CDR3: TGCAGTGCTAGAAAGGCTAGCGGGAGTATCAATGAGCAGTTCTTC. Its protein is CSARKASGSINEQFF.

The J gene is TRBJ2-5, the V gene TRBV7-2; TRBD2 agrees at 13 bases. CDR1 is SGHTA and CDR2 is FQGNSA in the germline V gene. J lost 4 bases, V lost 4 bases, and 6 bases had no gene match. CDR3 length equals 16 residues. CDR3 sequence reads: CASSSRLAGGRETQYF. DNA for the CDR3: TGTGCCAGCAGCTCAAGACTAGCGGGAGGACGAGAGACCCAGTACTTC.

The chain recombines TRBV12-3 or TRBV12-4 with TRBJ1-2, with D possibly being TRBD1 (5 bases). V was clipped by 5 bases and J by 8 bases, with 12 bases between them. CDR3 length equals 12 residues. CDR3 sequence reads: CASSPGGQGYTF. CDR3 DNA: TGTGCCAGCAGTCCGGGGGGTCAGGGCTACACCTTC.

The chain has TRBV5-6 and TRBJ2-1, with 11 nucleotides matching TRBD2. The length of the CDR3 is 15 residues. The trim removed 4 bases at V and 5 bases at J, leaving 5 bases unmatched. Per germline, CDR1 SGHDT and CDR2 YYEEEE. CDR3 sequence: CASSPLGLADNEQFF. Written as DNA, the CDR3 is TGTGCCAGCAGCCCCCTGGGACTAGCGGACAATGAGCAGTTCTTC. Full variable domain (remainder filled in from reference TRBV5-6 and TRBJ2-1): DAGVTQSPTHLIKTRGQQVTLRCSPKSGHDTVSWYQQALGQGPQFIFQYYEEEERQRGNFPDRFSGHQFPNYSSELNVNALLLGDSALYLCASSPLGLADNEQFFGPGTRLTVL.

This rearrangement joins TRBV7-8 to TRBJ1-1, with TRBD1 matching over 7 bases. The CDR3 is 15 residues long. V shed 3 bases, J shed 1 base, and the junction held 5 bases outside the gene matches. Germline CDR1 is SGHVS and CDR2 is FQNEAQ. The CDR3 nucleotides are TGTGCCAGCAGCTTGAAGGGACAGTGGAACACTGAAGCTTTCTTT. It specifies CASSLKGQWNTEAFF.

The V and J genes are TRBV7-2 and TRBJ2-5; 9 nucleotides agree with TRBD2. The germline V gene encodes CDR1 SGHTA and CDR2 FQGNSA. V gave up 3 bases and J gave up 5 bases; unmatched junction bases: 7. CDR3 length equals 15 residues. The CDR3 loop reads CASSLSSGTRETQYF. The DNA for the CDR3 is TGTGCCAGCAGCTTGTCTAGCGGGACTCGGGAGACCCAGTACTTC.

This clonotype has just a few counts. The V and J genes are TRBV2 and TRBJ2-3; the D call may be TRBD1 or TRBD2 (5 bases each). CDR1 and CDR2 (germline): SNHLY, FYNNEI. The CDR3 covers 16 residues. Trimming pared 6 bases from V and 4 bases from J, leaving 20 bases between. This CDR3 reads CASRETGTNPADTQYF. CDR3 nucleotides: TGTGCCAGCAGGGAAACCGGGACCAACCCCGCAGATACGCAGTATTTT.

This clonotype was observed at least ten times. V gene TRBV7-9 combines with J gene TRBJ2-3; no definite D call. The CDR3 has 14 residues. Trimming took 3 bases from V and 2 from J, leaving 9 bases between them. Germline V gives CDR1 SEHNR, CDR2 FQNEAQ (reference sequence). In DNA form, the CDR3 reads TGTGCCAGCAGCTTCGAGGTTCCCACAGATACGCAGTATTTT. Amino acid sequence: CASSFEVPTDTQYF. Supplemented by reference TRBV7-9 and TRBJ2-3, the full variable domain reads DTGVSQNPRHKITKRGQNVTFRCDPISEHNRLYWYRQTLGQGPEFLTYFQNEAQLEKSRLLSDRFSAERPKGSFSTLEIQRTEQGDSAMYLCASSFEVPTDTQYFGPGTRLTVL.

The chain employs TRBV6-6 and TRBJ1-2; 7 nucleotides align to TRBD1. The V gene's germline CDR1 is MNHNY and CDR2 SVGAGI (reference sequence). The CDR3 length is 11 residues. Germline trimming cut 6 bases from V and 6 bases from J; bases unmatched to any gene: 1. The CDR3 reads CASRGTDGYTF. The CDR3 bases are TGTGCCAGCAGAGGGACAGATGGCTACACCTTC.

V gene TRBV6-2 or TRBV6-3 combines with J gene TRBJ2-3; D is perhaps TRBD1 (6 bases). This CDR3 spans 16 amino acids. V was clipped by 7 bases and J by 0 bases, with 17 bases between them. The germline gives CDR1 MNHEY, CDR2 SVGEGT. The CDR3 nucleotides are TGTGCCAGCACGACTCGACGGACAGAGAGCACAGATACGCAGTATTTT. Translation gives CASTTRRTESTDTQYF.

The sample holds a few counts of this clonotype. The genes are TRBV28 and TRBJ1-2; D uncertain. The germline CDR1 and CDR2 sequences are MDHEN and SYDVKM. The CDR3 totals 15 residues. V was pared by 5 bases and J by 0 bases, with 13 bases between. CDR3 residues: CASSDRLTANYGYTF. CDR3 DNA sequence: TGTGCCAGCAGTGATAGACTGACCGCTAACTATGGCTACACCTTC.

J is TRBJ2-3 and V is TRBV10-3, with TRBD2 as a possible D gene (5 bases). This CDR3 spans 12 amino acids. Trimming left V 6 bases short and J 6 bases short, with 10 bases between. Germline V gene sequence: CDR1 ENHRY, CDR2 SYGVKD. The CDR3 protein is CAIRESGDTQYF. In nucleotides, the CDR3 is TGTGCCATCAGGGAATCGGGGGATACGCAGTATTTT.

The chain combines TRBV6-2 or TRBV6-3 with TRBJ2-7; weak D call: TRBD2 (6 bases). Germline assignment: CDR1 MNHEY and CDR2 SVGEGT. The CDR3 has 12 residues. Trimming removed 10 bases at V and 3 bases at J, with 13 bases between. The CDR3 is CAIRENGYEQYF. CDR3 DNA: TGTGCCATCCGGGAGAATGGCTACGAGCAGTACTTC.

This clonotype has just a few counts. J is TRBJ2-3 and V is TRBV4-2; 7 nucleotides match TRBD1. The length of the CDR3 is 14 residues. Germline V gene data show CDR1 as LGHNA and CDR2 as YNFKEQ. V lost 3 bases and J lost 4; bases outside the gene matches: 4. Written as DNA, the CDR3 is TGTGCCAGCAGCCAGACGGACAGGCCAGATACGCAGTATTTT. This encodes CASSQTDRPDTQYF.

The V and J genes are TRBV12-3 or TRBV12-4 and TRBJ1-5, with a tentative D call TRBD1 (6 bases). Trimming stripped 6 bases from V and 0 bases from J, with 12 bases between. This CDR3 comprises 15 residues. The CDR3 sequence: CASSPDRDSNQPQHF. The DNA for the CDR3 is TGTGCCAGCAGCCCGGACAGAGATAGCAATCAGCCCCAGCATTTT.

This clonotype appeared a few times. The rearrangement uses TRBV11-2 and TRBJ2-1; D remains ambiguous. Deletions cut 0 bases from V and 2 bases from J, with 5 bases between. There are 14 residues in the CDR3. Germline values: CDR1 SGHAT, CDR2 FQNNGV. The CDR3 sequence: CASSLEMTYNEQFF. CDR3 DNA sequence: TGTGCCAGCAGCTTAGAAATGACCTACAATGAGCAGTTCTTC.

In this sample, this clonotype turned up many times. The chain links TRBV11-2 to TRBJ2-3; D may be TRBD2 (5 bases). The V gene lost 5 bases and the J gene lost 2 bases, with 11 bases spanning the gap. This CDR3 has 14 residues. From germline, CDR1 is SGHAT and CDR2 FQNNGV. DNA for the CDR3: TGTGCCAGCAGCCCCGGACTCAACACAGATACGCAGTATTTT. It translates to CASSPGLNTDTQYF.

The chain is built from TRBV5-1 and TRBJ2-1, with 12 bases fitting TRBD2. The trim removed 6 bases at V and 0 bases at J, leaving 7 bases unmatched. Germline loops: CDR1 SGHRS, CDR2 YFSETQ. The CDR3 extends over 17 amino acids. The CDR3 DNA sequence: TGCGCCAGCACCCGACTAGCGGGAGCAAGCTCCTACAATGAGCAGTTCTTC. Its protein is CASTRLAGASSYNEQFF. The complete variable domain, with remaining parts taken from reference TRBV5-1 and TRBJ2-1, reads KAGVTQTPRYLIKTRGQQVTLSCSPISGHRSVSWYQQTPGQGLQFLFEYFSETQRNKGNFPGRFSGRQFSNSRSEMNVSTLELGDSALYLCASTRLAGASSYNEQFFGPGTRLTVL.

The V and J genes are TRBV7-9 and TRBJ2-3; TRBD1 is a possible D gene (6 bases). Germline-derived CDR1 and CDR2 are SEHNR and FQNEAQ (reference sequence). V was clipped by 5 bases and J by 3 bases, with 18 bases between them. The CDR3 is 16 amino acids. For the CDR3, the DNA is TGTGCCAGCAGCCCAATACAGGGCCCAGTAACAGATACGCAGTATTTT. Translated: CASSPIQGPVTDTQYF. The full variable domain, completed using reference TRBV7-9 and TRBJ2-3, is DTGVSQNPRHKITKRGQNVTFRCDPISEHNRLYWYRQTLGQGPEFLTYFQNEAQLEKSRLLSDRFSAERPKGSFSTLEIQRTEQGDSAMYLCASSPIQGPVTDTQYFGPGTRLTVL.

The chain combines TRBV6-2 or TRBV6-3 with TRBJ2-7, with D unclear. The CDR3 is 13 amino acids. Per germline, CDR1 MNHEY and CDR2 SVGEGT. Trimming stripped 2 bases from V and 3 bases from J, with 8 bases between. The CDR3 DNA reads TGTGCCAGCAGTTACATCAGGAGCTACGAGCAGTACTTC. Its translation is CASSYIRSYEQYF.

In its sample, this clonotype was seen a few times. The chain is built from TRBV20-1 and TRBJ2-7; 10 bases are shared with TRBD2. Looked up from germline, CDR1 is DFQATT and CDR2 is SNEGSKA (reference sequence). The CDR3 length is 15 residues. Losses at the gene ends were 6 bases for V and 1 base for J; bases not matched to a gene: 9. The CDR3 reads CSAAGTSVGSYEQYF. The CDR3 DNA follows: TGCAGTGCCGCCGGGACTAGCGTGGGGTCCTACGAGCAGTACTTC.

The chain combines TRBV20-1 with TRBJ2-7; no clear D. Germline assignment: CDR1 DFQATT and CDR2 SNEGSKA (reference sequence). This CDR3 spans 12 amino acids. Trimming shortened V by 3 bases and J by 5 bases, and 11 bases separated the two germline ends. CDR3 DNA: TGCAGTGCTAGGGGTTCCGTAGACGAGCAGTACTTC. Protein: CSARGSVDEQYF.

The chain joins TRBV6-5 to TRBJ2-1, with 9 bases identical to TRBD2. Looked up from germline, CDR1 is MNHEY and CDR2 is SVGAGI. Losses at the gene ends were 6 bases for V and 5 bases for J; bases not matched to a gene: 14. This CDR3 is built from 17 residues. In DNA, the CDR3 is TGTGCCAGCAGACCTCCCATAACTAGCGGGCCTAACAATGAGCAGTTCTTC. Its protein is CASRPPITSGPNNEQFF.

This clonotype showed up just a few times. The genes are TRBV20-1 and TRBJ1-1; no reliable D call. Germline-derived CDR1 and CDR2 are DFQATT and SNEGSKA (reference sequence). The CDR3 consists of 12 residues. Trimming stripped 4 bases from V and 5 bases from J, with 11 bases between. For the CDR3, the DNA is TGCAGTGCTATTCGGGGAAAAACTGAAGCTTTCTTT. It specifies CSAIRGKTEAFF.